These 25 T cell receptor beta chains share one sample of origin, sequenced in a study of graft-versus-host responses after intestinal transplantation. Intraepithelial plus lamina propria lymphocytes were released by processing graft tissue. The data were produced by immunoSEQ multiplex PCR, yet TCRdb's version contains in-frame clones alone and is incomplete. In the table there are 11,000 to 15,000 clones, 65% to 80% of which are singletons. This sample comprised ileum tissue, obtained 27 days after intestinal transplant. The receptors shown here come from a human patient who received an intestinal transplant, so some T cells may come from the graft donor.

In this sample, this clone turned up once. The CDR3 loop reads CASSLSRLAGGQETQYF. The CDR3 coding sequence is TGCGCCAGCAGCTTAAGTAGACTAGCGGGGGGCCAAGAGACCCAGTACTTC. The J gene is TRBJ2-5, the V gene TRBV5-1, with 13 bases fitting TRBD2. The V gene's germline CDR1 is SGHRS and CDR2 YFSETQ. V was pared by 2 bases and J by 1 base, with 5 bases of the junction left unmatched. The CDR3 has 17 residues.

The gene calls are TRBV6-1 and TRBJ1-5; 10 bases are a match to TRBD1. CDR1 is MNHNS and CDR2 is SASEGT in the germline V gene. The CDR3 has 15 amino acids. Losses at the gene ends were 4 bases for V and 6 bases for J; bases not matched to a gene: 6. This CDR3 is CASSAVDRGLQPQHF. The CDR3 bases are TGTGCCAGCAGTGCGGTAGACAGGGGGCTTCAGCCCCAGCATTTT.

To note about this clone: Other DNA sequences in this sample translate to the same CDR3. This chain joins TRBV20-1 and TRBJ1-2; D possibly corresponds to TRBD1 (6 bases). Germline loops: CDR1 DFQATT, CDR2 SNEGSKA (reference sequence). Between the trimmed V and J ends, which lost 3 bases and 11 bases, there was a span of 13 bases. The CDR3 consists of 11 residues. This chain's CDR3 is CSASRGLGYTF. The CDR3 DNA reads as TGCAGTGCTAGTAGGGGGTTAGGTTACACCTTC.

V usage is TRBV10-2 and J usage is TRBJ2-3, with D possibly being TRBD2 (7 bases). The V end lost 6 bases, the J end lost 0 bases, and 13 bases lay between the germline ends. The CDR3 runs to 15 residues. Germline V gene lookup returns CDR1 WSHSY and CDR2 SAAADI. The CDR3 is CASRKGGGSTDTQYF. Written as DNA, the CDR3 is TGCGCCAGCAGGAAAGGGGGGGGGAGCACAGATACGCAGTATTTT.

This clone was observed a handful of times. The gene calls are TRBV25-1 and TRBJ2-1; 9 nucleotides agree with TRBD2. The CDR3 contains 15 residues. V trimming: 2 bases; J trimming: 6 bases; junction bases outside the gene matches: 5. Germline CDR1 and CDR2: MGHDK and SYGVNS. DNA for the CDR3: TGTGCCAGCAGTGAACTAGCGGGGACGTCCAATGAGCAGTTCTTC. It encodes CASSELAGTSNEQFF. The full variable domain, rest sourced from reference TRBV25-1 and TRBJ2-1, is EADIYQTPRYLVIGTGKKITLECSQTMGHDKMYWYQQDPGMELHLIHYSYGVNSTEKGDLSSESTVSRIRTEHFPLTLESARPSHTSQYLCASSELAGTSNEQFFGPGTRLTVL.

This sequence joins TRBV10-2 and TRBJ2-7, with TRBD1 matching 10 bases. Per the germline V gene, CDR1 is WSHSY and CDR2 is SAAADI. V lost 10 bases to trimming and J lost 2 bases; unmatched junction nucleotides: 2. The CDR3 is made up of 12 amino acids. The CDR3 reads CATGTGAYEQYV. The CDR3 nucleotides read TGCGCCACCGGGACAGGGGCCTACGAGCAGTACGTC.

This clone was found once. V is TRBV29-1 and J is TRBJ1-4; D may be TRBD1 (6 bases). The CDR3 contains 14 residues. V shed 6 bases and J shed 5 bases, with 16 bases lying between them. CDR1 and CDR2 (germline): SQVTM, ANQGSEA. In nucleotides, the CDR3 is TGCAGCGTCGGAACCAGGGGATGGAATGAAAAACTGTTTTTT. It yields the protein CSVGTRGWNEKLFF.

This chain joins TRBV7-2 and TRBJ2-7; D is possibly TRBD2 (7 bases). V was pared by 1 base and J by 0 bases, with 13 bases between. The germline V gene encodes CDR1 SGHTA and CDR2 FQGNSA. CDR3 size: 16 residues. CDR3 sequence: CASSLGGGALSYEQYV. The DNA of the CDR3 is TGTGCCAGCAGCTTAGGAGGGGGGGCCCTCTCCTACGAGCAGTACGTC.

The chain couples TRBV7-9 to TRBJ2-3; possible D gene TRBD1, 5 bases. This CDR3 is 16 amino acids long. V was cut by 5 bases and J by 0 bases, with 15 bases left in between. The germline CDR1 and CDR2 sequences are SEHNR and FQNEAQ (reference sequence). CDR3 residues: CASSHRQSTSTDTQYF. The CDR3 region has the DNA TGTGCCAGCAGCCACAGACAGTCGACTAGCACAGATACGCAGTATTTT.

The sample holds one count of this clone. This chain uses TRBV29-1 with TRBJ2-3; D is ambiguous. The germline V gene encodes CDR1 SQVTM and CDR2 ANQGSEA. The CDR3 length is 13 residues. Trimming removed 0 bases from V and 0 bases from J, with 4 bases in between. The CDR3 DNA reads TGCAGCGTTGAAGAACAGAGCACAGATACGCAGTATTTT. It yields the protein CSVEEQSTDTQYF.

This chain uses TRBV5-8 with TRBJ2-2; TRBD2 is a possible D gene (5 bases). Trimming removed 8 bases at V and 0 bases at J, with 23 bases between. CDR3 size: 18 residues. Per germline, CDR1 SGHTS and CDR2 YDEGEE. The CDR3 region is CARKAVSRTFTNTGELFF. The CDR3 region has the DNA TGTGCCAGGAAAGCGGTATCAAGAACCTTTACGAACACCGGGGAGCTGTTTTTT.

This clone is labeled medium-sized. The V gene is TRBV4-3, the J gene TRBJ1-3, with TRBD1 as a possible D gene (6 bases). Germline CDR1 reads LGHNA; CDR2 reads YSLEER. Trimming left V 2 bases short and J 0 bases short, with 11 bases between. This CDR3 spans 16 amino acids. The CDR3 spells CASSQRLDSSGNTIYF. Here the CDR3 DNA reads TGCGCCAGCAGCCAACGCCTGGACAGCTCTGGAAACACCATATATTTT.

V gene TRBV5-1 combines with J gene TRBJ2-3; possible D gene TRBD2, 7 bases. The V end lost 6 bases, the J end lost 3 bases, and 17 bases lay between the germline ends. The CDR3 consists of 15 residues. Looked up from germline, CDR1 is SGHRS and CDR2 is YFSETQ. The CDR3 sequence: CASTSRGANTDTQYF. In DNA form, the CDR3 reads TGCGCCAGCACTTCTCGGGGGGCCAATACAGATACGCAGTATTTT.

The chain has TRBV19 and TRBJ2-3; tentative D call: TRBD2 (5 bases). The germline CDR1 and CDR2 sequences are LNHDA and SQIVND (reference sequence). There are 16 residues in the CDR3. Trimming left V 4 bases short and J 0 bases short, with 14 bases between. CDR3 protein: CASSRRSGSSTDTQYF. DNA for the CDR3: TGTGCCAGTAGTAGAAGAAGCGGTTCTAGCACAGATACGCAGTATTTT.

The rearrangement joins TRBV30 to TRBJ1-4; maybe TRBD1 (5 bases). CDR1 is GTSNPN and CDR2 is SVGIG in the germline V gene (reference sequence). With 2 bases removed from V and 8 bases from J, the gap between germline ends came to 9 bases. CDR3 length: 12 amino acids. CDR3: CAWSFNREKLFF. Here the CDR3 DNA reads TGTGCCTGGAGTTTTAACAGGGAAAAACTGTTTTTT.

This clone qualifies as medium-sized. V gene TRBV6-5 combines with J gene TRBJ2-4; 7 bases match TRBD2. The CDR3 extends over 15 amino acids. The V and J ends lost 0 bases and 1 base, in that order; junction bases with no gene match: 0. The V gene's germline CDR1 is MNHEY and CDR2 SVGAGI. The CDR3 is CASSYSGGAKNIQYF. CDR3 DNA sequence: TGTGCCAGCAGTTACTCGGGAGGGGCCAAAAACATTCAGTACTTC.

This clone has more than one count but fewer than ten. The DNA of the CDR3 is TGTGCCAGCAGCCCTAGACAGGGCCGCTACAATGAGCAGTTCTTC. Translation: CASSPRQGRYNEQFF. The chain uses TRBV7-9 and TRBJ2-1; 7 positions agree with TRBD1. Trimming at V came to 5 bases and at J to 3 bases, leaving 7 bases not matched to a gene. The CDR3 is made up of 15 amino acids. Germline V gene data show CDR1 as SEHNR and CDR2 as FQNEAQ (reference sequence).

V is TRBV19 and J is TRBJ1-5; 7 nucleotides line up with TRBD1. This CDR3 contains 15 residues. The J segment lost 4 bases and the V segment lost 4 bases, leaving 7 bases of the junction unmatched. The germline V gene encodes CDR1 LNHDA and CDR2 SQIVND (reference sequence). CDR3 DNA: TGTGCCAGTAGTACCCATAGGACAGGTAATCAGCCCCAGCATTTT. Translation gives CASSTHRTGNQPQHF.

The gene calls are TRBV5-6 and TRBJ1-5; 7 bases map to TRBD1. The germline CDR1 and CDR2 sequences are SGHDT and YYEEEE. CDR3 size: 17 residues. V dropped 0 bases and J dropped 1; count of bases not matched to a gene: 7. This CDR3 is CASSLEGGGPSNQPQHF. CDR3 DNA: TGTGCCAGCAGCTTGGAAGGGGGCGGGCCCAGCAATCAGCCCCAGCATTTT.

The chain couples TRBV29-1 to TRBJ1-3; D may be TRBD1 (6 bases). Germline V CDR1 and CDR2: SQVTM, ANQGSEA. With 5 bases removed from V and 0 bases from J, the gap between germline ends came to 14 bases. CDR3 size: 15 residues. CDR3 in amino acids: CSVQPQGFSGNTIYF. CDR3 in DNA: TGCAGCGTTCAACCGCAGGGGTTCTCTGGAAACACCATATATTTT.

The CDR3 loop is CASSISGTSRSGELFF. As DNA, the CDR3 is TGTGCCAGCAGCATATCCGGGACATCCCGGTCCGGGGAGCTGTTTTTT. The V and J genes are TRBV7-3 and TRBJ2-2; perhaps TRBD1 as D (6 bases). The germline V gene encodes CDR1 SGHTA and CDR2 FQGTGA. The CDR3 spans 16 residues. The ends were cut back, 5 bases at V and 6 bases at J, with 19 bases in the middle.

V is TRBV9 and J is TRBJ2-3, with D maybe TRBD2 (7 bases). This CDR3 spans 15 amino acids. V was pared by 0 bases and J by 5 bases, with 13 bases between. Germline lookup yields CDR1 SGDLS and CDR2 YYNGEE. In nucleotides, the CDR3 is TGTGCCAGCAGCGTAGGGGGGGGGCCACTAGATACGCAGTATTTT. Translation gives CASSVGGGPLDTQYF.

The CDR3 is CASSSPLGFGYTF. CDR3 sequence (DNA): TGTGCCAGCAGTTCGCCCCTAGGTTTTGGCTACACCTTC. V usage is TRBV6-5 and J usage is TRBJ1-2; no clear D gene. V lost 4 bases, J lost 7 bases, and 13 bases lay in between. Germline assignment: CDR1 MNHEY and CDR2 SVGAGI. The CDR3 is made up of 13 amino acids.

In its sample, this clone was seen once. The V gene is TRBV14, the J gene TRBJ1-2; D remains unclear. Trimming removed 4 bases from V and 4 bases from J, with 13 bases in between. There are 14 residues in the CDR3. CDR1 is SGHDN, CDR2 FVKESK, per germline. CDR3 protein: CASSPGGGGYGYTF. The CDR3 DNA reads TGTGCCAGCAGCCCCGGAGGTGGAGGCTATGGCTACACCTTC.

The gene calls are TRBV25-1 and TRBJ1-6; no clear D gene. Trimming stripped 9 bases from V and 0 bases from J, with 6 bases between. Germline V lookup: CDR1 MGHDK, CDR2 SYGVNS. The CDR3 sequence is 13 residues long. The CDR3 DNA sequence: TGTGCCAGGGCAAGCTCCTATAATTCACCCCTCCACTTT. Protein product: CARASSYNSPLHF.